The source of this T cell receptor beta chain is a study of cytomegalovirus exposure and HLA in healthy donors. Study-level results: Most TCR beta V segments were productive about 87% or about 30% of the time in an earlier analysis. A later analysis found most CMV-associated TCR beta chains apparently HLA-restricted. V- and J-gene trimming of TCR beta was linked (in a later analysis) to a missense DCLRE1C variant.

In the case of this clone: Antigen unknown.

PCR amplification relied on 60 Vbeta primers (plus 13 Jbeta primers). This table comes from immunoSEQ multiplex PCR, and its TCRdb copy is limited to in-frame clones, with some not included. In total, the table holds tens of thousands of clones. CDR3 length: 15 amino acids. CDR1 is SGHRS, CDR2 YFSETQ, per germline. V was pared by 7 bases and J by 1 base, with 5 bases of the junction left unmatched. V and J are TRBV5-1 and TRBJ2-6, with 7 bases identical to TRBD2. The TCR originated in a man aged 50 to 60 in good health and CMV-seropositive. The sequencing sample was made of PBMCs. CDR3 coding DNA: TGCGCCAGCGAGATCGGGGGGTCTGGGGCCAACGTCCTGACTTTC. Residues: CASEIGGSGANVLTF.